This T cell receptor (beta chain) was recovered during a study of blood T cell repertoires in COVID-19. Across the whole study: Collection of acute and convalescent COVID-19 samples took place in the United States, Italy and Spain.

Concerning this clone: Relative to the germline gene, one junction end is altered; a read error may explain this.

Germline values: CDR1 SSHAT, CDR2 FNYEAQ (reference sequence). The CDR3 is 15 residues long. Source study methods: Estimation of nucleated cell counts was performed using reference gene primer amplification. Clones were sequenced by immunoSEQ multiplex PCR, and TCRdb holds only the in-frame ones, with some missing. V, J and clone size are those of that table, while D and trimming were read from the DNA. The profile shows 210,000 or so clones, around 80% of them singletons. This TCR was recovered from a woman of 80 years or more with acute or convalescent COVID-19. This sequence joins TRBV7-7 and TRBJ2-2; TRBD2 matches at 7 bases. The sequenced sample was peripheral blood. This chain's CDR3 is CASSLGPSGVGELFF. CDR3 DNA: TGTGCTAGCAGCTTAGGCCCCAGCGGGGTCGGGGAGCTGTTTTTT.